This is a list of T cell receptor beta chains from one sample in a study of blood T cell repertoires in COVID-19. The data were produced by immunoSEQ multiplex PCR, yet TCRdb's version contains in-frame clones alone and is incomplete. The sample lists 300,000 to 350,000 clones; over 70% were seen once. The sequenced sample consisted of PBMCs or T cells enriched from blood (not recorded which). The receptors shown here come from a man aged 30 to 39 who had recovered from COVID-19. Each CDR3 is given with its conserved first and last residue. Fields, in order: J gene, clone size, D gene, V gene, CDR3 protein, CDR3 DNA. A D gene is named only where the DNA matches it firmly. Rows give clone size only sometimes, using once, few, many, or a class for an expanded clone.

>TRBJ2-2|-|-|TRBV27
CASRPRGTGELFF
TGTGCCAGCAGACCCCGAGGCACCGGGGAGCTGTTTTTT
>TRBJ2-5|-|-|TRBV29-1
CSVGRGETQYF
TGCAGCGTTGGCAGAGGAGAGACCCAGTACTTC
>TRBJ1-1|-|-|TRBV7-9
CASSLVPNMNTEAFF
TGTGCCAGCAGCTTAGTTCCCAACATGAACACTGAAGCTTTCTTT
>TRBJ1-6|-|TRBD1|TRBV5-1
CASSAGQGNSPLHF
TGCGCCAGCAGCGCGGGACAGGGAAATTCACCCCTCCACTTT
>TRBJ1-6|-|TRBD1|TRBV28
CASSSQGAAYNSPLHF
TGTGCCAGCAGTTCACAGGGGGCGGCGTATAATTCACCCCTCCACTTT
>TRBJ2-7|-|TRBD1|TRBV19
CASSSRDRDVYEQYF
TGTGCCAGTAGTAGCCGGGACAGGGACGTCTACGAGCAGTACTTC
>TRBJ2-5|few|TRBD2|TRBV6-5
CASSSSGASQETQYF
TGTGCCAGCAGCTCAAGCGGGGCCAGCCAAGAGACCCAGTACTTC
>TRBJ2-5|-|TRBD1|TRBV28
CASSLGGQFNF
TGTGCCAGCAGTTTAGGGGGACAGTTTAACTTC
>TRBJ2-2|-|TRBD2|TRBV9
CASSVRSGGGGELFF
TGTGCCAGCAGCGTGCGTAGCGGGGGTGGCGGGGAGCTGTTTTTT
>TRBJ1-1|-|-|TRBV2
CASSPRTSLRGAFF
TGTGCCAGCAGTCCCCGGACATCTTTACGGGGGGCTTTCTTT
>TRBJ1-6|-|-|TRBV28
CASSYTGNNYNSPLHF
TGTGCCAGCAGTTACACCGGGAATAACTATAATTCACCCCTCCACTTT
>TRBJ2-7|-|TRBD2|TRBV10-3
CAISESIGGDYEQYF
TGTGCCATCAGTGAGTCGATCGGGGGGGACTACGAGCAGTACTTC
>TRBJ1-3|-|-|TRBV21-1
CASSKIGSLTCSGNTIYF
TGTGCCAGCAGCAAAATCGGGTCCCTGACTTGCTCTGGAAACACCATATATTTT
>TRBJ1-2|-|TRBD1|TRBV19
CASSMPTGKYGYTF
TGTGCCAGTAGTATGCCGACAGGGAAATATGGCTACACCTTC
>TRBJ2-7|-|TRBD2|TRBV19
CATSGTSGGTYEQYF
TGTGCCACCTCCGGGACTAGCGGGGGGACCTACGAGCAGTACTTC
>TRBJ2-7|-|-|TRBV2
CASRVGLQAYEQYF
TGTGCCAGCAGGGTCGGACTTCAGGCCTACGAGCAGTACTTC
>TRBJ2-7|-|-|TRBV5-1
CASSLFLENDEQYF
TGCGCCAGCAGCTTGTTTCTAGAAAATGACGAGCAGTACTTC
>TRBJ1-5|few|-|TRBV7-9
CASSFESQPQHF
TGTGCCAGCAGCTTCGAGAGTCAGCCCCAGCATTTT
>TRBJ1-4|-|-|TRBV5-1
CASSTGTTNEKLFF
TGCGCCAGCAGCACGGGGACAACTAATGAAAAACTGTTTTTT
>TRBJ1-2|-|-|TRBV4-1
CASSQVEDNYGYTF
TGCGCCAGCAGCCAAGTTGAGGATAACTATGGCTACACCTTC
>TRBJ1-4|-|TRBD1|TRBV7-8
CASSTRQGGGEKLFF
TGTGCCAGCAGCACCAGACAGGGTGGGGGAGAAAAACTGTTTTTT
>TRBJ1-1|-|TRBD1|TRBV19
CASSYRDRKRSEAFF
TGTGCCAGTAGCTACCGGGACAGAAAAAGGTCTGAAGCTTTCTTT
>TRBJ2-4|-|TRBD1|TRBV11-2
CASSLRDRIDRAKNIQYF
TGTGCCAGCAGCTTGAGGGACAGAATAGACAGAGCCAAAAACATTCAGTACTTC
>TRBJ1-5|-|-|TRBV7-2
CASSLVGPPGLGNQPQHF
TGTGCCAGCAGCTTAGTCGGTCCCCCGGGTTTGGGCAATCAGCCCCAGCATTTT
>TRBJ1-3|-|TRBD1|TRBV7-2
CASSFRQGPGNTIYF
TGTGCCAGCAGCTTTCGACAGGGCCCTGGAAACACCATATATTTT
>TRBJ2-7|many|-|TRBV15
CATSRGRTSYEQYF
TGTGCCACCAGCAGAGGGAGGACTTCCTACGAGCAGTACTTC
>TRBJ1-1|-|-|TRBV27
CASSLRGGSTEAFF
TGTGCCAGCAGTCTGAGAGGGGGTAGTACTGAAGCTTTCTTT
>TRBJ1-2|-|TRBD1|TRBV13
CASSPLTGGGYTF
TGTGCCAGCAGCCCCCTGACAGGGGGTGGCTACACCTTC
>TRBJ2-2|-|-|TRBV18
CASSPNVAGELFF
TGTGCCAGCTCACCAAACGTAGCCGGGGAGCTGTTTTTT
>TRBJ1-5|-|TRBD1|TRBV5-1
CASSPDRGGQPQHF
TGCGCCAGCAGCCCGGACAGGGGAGGTCAGCCCCAGCATTTT
>TRBJ2-7|-|TRBD1|TRBV7-9
CASSSGQGSYEQYF
TGTGCCAGCAGCTCCGGACAGGGCTCCTACGAGCAGTACTTC
>TRBJ2-5|-|-|TRBV5-4
CASSSLVGEYQETQYF
TGTGCCAGCAGCTCCCTAGTGGGAGAGTACCAAGAGACCCAGTACTTC
>TRBJ2-1|-|TRBD1|TRBV5-1
CASSLGQGNEQFF
TGCGCCAGCAGCTTGGGACAGGGGAATGAGCAGTTCTTC
>TRBJ1-2|few|-|TRBV2
CASSRDRGYTF
TGTGCCAGCAGCAGGGATCGAGGCTACACCTTC
>TRBJ1-2|-|TRBD1|TRBV6-5
CASRVNQGAIGGYTF
TGTGCCAGCAGGGTCAATCAGGGGGCTATTGGTGGCTACACCTTC
>TRBJ2-2|-|-|TRBV18
CASSSDTGELFF
TGTGCCAGCTCGTCGGACACCGGGGAGCTGTTTTTT
>TRBJ1-6|-|TRBD1|TRBV5-1
CASSHRDRVFSPLHF
TGCGCCAGCAGCCACCGGGACAGGGTTTTTTCACCCCTCCACTTT
>TRBJ1-2|-|-|TRBV19
CASSSSMGLAWTF
TGTGCCAGTAGTTCCTCGATGGGACTTGCATGGACCTTC
>TRBJ1-1|-|-|TRBV2
CASSEADGVNTEAFF
TGTGCCAGCAGTGAAGCCGACGGAGTGAACACTGAAGCTTTCTTT
>TRBJ2-5|-|TRBD2|TRBV14
CASQRGAAETQYF
TGTGCCAGCCAGCGGGGGGCTGCAGAGACCCAGTACTTC
>TRBJ1-2|-|-|TRBV5-1
CASSLDTYGYTF
TGCGCCAGCAGCTTGGACACATATGGCTACACCTTC
>TRBJ2-4|-|-|TRBV7-9
CASSLGLGLAKNIQYF
TGTGCCAGCAGCTTAGGGCTAGGACTAGCCAAAAACATTCAGTACTTC
>TRBJ2-7|-|TRBD2|TRBV15
CATSNGRGGTYEQYF
TGTGCCACCAGCAACGGACGGGGGGGGACCTACGAGCAGTACTTC